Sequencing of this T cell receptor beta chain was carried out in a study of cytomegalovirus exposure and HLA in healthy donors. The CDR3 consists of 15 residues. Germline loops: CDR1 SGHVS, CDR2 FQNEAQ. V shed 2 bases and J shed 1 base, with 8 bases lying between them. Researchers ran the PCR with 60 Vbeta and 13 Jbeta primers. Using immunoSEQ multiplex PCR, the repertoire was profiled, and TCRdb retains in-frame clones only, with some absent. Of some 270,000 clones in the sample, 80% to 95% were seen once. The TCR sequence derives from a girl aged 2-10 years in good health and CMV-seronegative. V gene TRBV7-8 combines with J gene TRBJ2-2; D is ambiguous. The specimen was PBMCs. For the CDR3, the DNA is TGTGCCAGCAGCTTACGAGCTCAGAACACCGGGGAGCTGTTTTTT. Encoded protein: CASSLRAQNTGELFF.